These T cell receptor beta chains were read from a single sample in a study of blood T cell repertoires in COVID-19. Produced via immunoSEQ multiplex PCR; TCRdb's table is partial and in-frame only. This table holds roughly 240,000 clones, around 86% found once. The sequenced material came from PBMCs or T cells enriched from blood (not recorded which). Receptor source: a woman between 50 and 59 years old who had recovered from COVID-19. Each CDR3 is given with its conserved first and last residue. D genes are given only for firm matches. Part of the rows lack a size; the others show once, few, many or a class for expanded clones.

TRBJ1-2 TRBV27 - - TGTGCCAGCAGGAAACAGGGTCCGTATGGCTACACCTTC CASRKQGPYGYTF
TRBJ1-2 TRBV7-2 - - TGTGCCAGCAGCTTAGGGACTTCACCCTATGGCTACACCTTC CASSLGTSPYGYTF
TRBJ2-3 TRBV27 TRBD2 - TGTGCCAGCAGTTCGCAACTAGCGGGAGGAAGAGATACGCAGTATTTT CASSSQLAGGRDTQYF
TRBJ2-3 TRBV4-2 - - TGTGCCAGCAGCCAAGTCCCGGGAGCGTCAGATACGCAGTATTTT CASSQVPGASDTQYF
TRBJ2-7 TRBV7-6 TRBD1 - TGTGCCAGCAGCTTAGCGGGGAGGCCCCCGAACACGGGACAGGGGTTATCCGAGCAGTACTTC CASSLAGRPPNTGQGLSEQYF
TRBJ2-7 TRBV5-4 - - TGTGCCAGCAGCCCCAGGGGCGGGGAAACTAGCGCGGACGAGCAGTACTTC CASSPRGGETSADEQYF
TRBJ2-4 TRBV10-3 - - TGTGCCATCAGTGAGTCCCCCCCGGCGGCGGCCAAAAACATTCAGTACTTC CAISESPPAAAKNIQYF
TRBJ2-1 TRBV12-3/TRBV12-4 TRBD2 - TGTGCCAGCAGAGGACTAGTGAAAGATGAGCAGTTCTTC CASRGLVKDEQFF
TRBJ1-4 TRBV30 - few TGTGCCTGGAGTGGCGGCCCAGGGAAACTGTTTTTT CAWSGGPGKLFF
TRBJ2-5 TRBV12-3/TRBV12-4 - - TGTGCCAGCAGTTTCTACCAGGGGGAGACCCAGTACTTC CASSFYQGETQYF
TRBJ1-2 TRBV6-6 - - TGTGCCAGCAGTTATATGGGGGGTACCTATGGCTACACCTTC CASSYMGGTYGYTF
TRBJ2-1 TRBV7-9 TRBD2 - TGTGCCAGCAGCTTTAGGGCTAGCGGAGACAATGAGCAGTTCTTC CASSFRASGDNEQFF
TRBJ1-1 TRBV18 - - TGTGCCAGCTCACCAGGACTCGACACTGAAGCTTTCTTT CASSPGLDTEAFF
TRBJ1-3 TRBV9 - - TGTGCCAGCAGCTCAGAGGGCCGCCAGGGAAACACCATATATTTT CASSSEGRQGNTIYF
TRBJ1-2 TRBV6-5 - - TGTGCCAGCAGTTACTCGACTCCCGGGGTAGGCTATGGCTACACCTTC CASSYSTPGVGYGYTF
TRBJ1-5 TRBV28 - - TGTGCCAGCAGTTTAGTGGCGGGGTATAGCAATCAGCCCCAGCATTTT CASSLVAGYSNQPQHF
TRBJ1-3 TRBV7-9 - - TGTGCCAGCAGCTCCGGACAGGGAAACACCATATATTTT CASSSGQGNTIYF
TRBJ1-3 TRBV28 - - TGTGCCAGCAGTTCAATAGAGAGCTCTGGAAACACCATATATTTT CASSSIESSGNTIYF
TRBJ2-3 TRBV6-6 - once TGTGCCAGCAGTTACTCGACCCGAGGTACGCAGTATTTT CASSYSTRGTQYF
TRBJ2-7 TRBV5-1 TRBD1 - TGCGCCAGCAGCGCGGTGACAGGGGGCCTGTACGAGCAGTACTTC CASSAVTGGLYEQYF